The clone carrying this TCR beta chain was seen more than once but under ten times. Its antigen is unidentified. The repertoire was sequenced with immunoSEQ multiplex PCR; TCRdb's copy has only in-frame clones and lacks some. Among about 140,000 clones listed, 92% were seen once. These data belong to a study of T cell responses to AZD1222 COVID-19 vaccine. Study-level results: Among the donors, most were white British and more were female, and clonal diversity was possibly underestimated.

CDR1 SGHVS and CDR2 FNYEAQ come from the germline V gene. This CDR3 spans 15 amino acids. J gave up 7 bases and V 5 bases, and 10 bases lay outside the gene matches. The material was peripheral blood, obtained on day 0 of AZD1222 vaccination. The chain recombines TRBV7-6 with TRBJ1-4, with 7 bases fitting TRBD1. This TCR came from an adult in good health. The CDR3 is CASSRSDRVSEKLFF. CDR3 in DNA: TGTGCCAGCAGCCGGTCAGACAGGGTATCTGAAAAACTGTTTTTT.